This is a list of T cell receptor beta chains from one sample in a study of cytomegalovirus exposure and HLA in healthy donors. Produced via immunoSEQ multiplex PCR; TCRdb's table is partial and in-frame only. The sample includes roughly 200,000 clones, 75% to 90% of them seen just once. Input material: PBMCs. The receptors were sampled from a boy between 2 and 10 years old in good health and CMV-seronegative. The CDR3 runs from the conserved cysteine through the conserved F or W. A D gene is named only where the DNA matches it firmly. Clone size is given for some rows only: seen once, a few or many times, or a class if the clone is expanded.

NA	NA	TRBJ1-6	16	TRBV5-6	TGTGCCAGCAGCATTGGTGTAGGGGGTCTGGATTCACCCCTCCACTTT	CASSIGVGGLDSPLHF
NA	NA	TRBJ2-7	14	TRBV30	TGTGCCTGGAGTGTACCCTGGACAGAAGGCGAGCAGTACTTC	CAWSVPWTEGEQYF
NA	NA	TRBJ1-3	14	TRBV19	TGTGCCAGTCAGGACTCTCGCTCTGGAAACACCATATATTTT	CASQDSRSGNTIYF
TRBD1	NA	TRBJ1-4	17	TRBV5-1	TGCGCCAGCAGCTTGACTCAACAGACAGGGCTTAATGAAAAACTGTTTTTT	CASSLTQQTGLNEKLFF
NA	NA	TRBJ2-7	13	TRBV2	TGTGCCAGCAGCCGGTTGATTGGCTACGAGCAGTACTTC	CASSRLIGYEQYF
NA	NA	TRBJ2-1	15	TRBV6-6	TGTGCCAGCAGTTATAGCGGAGGGGGCTCCTATGAGCAGTTCTTC	CASSYSGGGSYEQFF
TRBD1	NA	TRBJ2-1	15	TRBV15	TGTGCCACCAGCAGAGCTCAGGACAGGATCTATGAGCAGTTCTTC	CATSRAQDRIYEQFF
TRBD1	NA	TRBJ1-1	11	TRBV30	TGTGCCTGCCAGGGGGTCACTGAAGCTTTCTTT	CACQGVTEAFF
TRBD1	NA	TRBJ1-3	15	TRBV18	TGTGCCAGCTCACCACCGGGACAGGTCAAAAACACCATATATTTT	CASSPPGQVKNTIYF
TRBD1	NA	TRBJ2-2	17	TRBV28	TGTGCCAGCAGTTTAAACACAGGGGGAATGTCGACCGGGGAGCTGTTTTTT	CASSLNTGGMSTGELFF
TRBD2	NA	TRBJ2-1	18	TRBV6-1	TGTGCCAGCAGTGAAGCGGGGAGGCTAGCGGGGTTAGAGAATGAGCAGTTCTTC	CASSEAGRLAGLENEQFF
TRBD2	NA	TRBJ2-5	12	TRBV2	TGTGCCAGCAGTAGCGGGAGGGAGACCCAGTACTTC	CASSSGRETQYF
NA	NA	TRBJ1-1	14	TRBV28	TGTGCCAGCAGTGTACAGGCCCTGAACACTGAAGCTTTCTTT	CASSVQALNTEAFF
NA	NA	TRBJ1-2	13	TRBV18	TGTGCCAGCTCACCACCGTCGGGGGGACGCTACACCTTC	CASSPPSGGRYTF
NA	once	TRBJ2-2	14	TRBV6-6	TGTGCCAGCAGTTCGCGTGTAGCGGCCGGGGAGCTGTTTTTT	CASSSRVAAGELFF
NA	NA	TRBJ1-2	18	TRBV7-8	TGTGCCAGCAGCCGTCAAACCACGACGGGGGGGAAGATCTATGGCTACACCTTC	CASSRQTTTGGKIYGYTF
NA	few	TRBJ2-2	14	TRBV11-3	TGTGCCAGCAGCGTGACTAGTAACACCGGGGAGCTGTTTTTT	CASSVTSNTGELFF
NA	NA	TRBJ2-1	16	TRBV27	TGTGCCAGCAGTGACCCACAGGGTTCCAATAGGAATGAGCAGTTCTTC	CASSDPQGSNRNEQFF
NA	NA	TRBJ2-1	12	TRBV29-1	TGCAGCGTTAGGCCGGGGTACAATGAGCAGTTCTTC	CSVRPGYNEQFF
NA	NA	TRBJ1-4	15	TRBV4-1	TGCGCCAGCAGCCCCTTACTTTCCCTTAATGAAAAACTGTTTTTT	CASSPLLSLNEKLFF
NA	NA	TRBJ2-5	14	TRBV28	TGTGCCAGCAGTTTAGGGCGCAGACAAGAGACCCAGTACTTC	CASSLGRRQETQYF
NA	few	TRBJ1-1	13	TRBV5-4	TGTGCCAGCAGCTTGGTTGGGCAGACTGAAGCTTTCTTT	CASSLVGQTEAFF
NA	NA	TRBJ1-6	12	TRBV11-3	TGTGCCAGCAGCTCAGGAGGATCACCCCTCCACTTT	CASSSGGSPLHF
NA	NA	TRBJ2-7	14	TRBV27	TGTGCCAGCAGTTTCCGAGGCTACCCGGGTGAGCAGTACTTC	CASSFRGYPGEQYF
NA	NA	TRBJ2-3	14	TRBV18	TGTGCCAGCTCATCACCGGGACTTATAGATACGCAGTATTTT	CASSSPGLIDTQYF
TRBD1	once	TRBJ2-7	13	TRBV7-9	TGTGCCAGCAGGGCGACAGGGACCTACGAGCAGTACTTC	CASRATGTYEQYF
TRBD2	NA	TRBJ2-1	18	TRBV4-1	TGCGCCAGCAGCCACAGACTTAGTACTAGCGGGATGGCCAATGAGCAGTTCTTC	CASSHRLSTSGMANEQFF
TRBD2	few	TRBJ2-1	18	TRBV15	TGTGCCACCAGCAGGGGGCGGGGGGCCGCCAACTCCTACAATGAGCAGTTCTTC	CATSRGRGAANSYNEQFF
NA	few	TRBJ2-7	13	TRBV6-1	TGTGCCAGCAGTGAAGGATATACTTCCGAGCAGTACTTC	CASSEGYTSEQYF
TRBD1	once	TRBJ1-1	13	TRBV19	TGTGCCACCACGGGACAGTTGAACACTGAAGCTTTCTTT	CATTGQLNTEAFF
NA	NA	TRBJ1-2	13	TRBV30	TGTGCCTGGAGTGCTCCCCCGGACTATGGCTACACCTTC	CAWSAPPDYGYTF
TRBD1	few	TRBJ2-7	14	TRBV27	TGTGCCAGCAGTTTAGGGACAGGGTCCTACGAGCAGTACTTC	CASSLGTGSYEQYF
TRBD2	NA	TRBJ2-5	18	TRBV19	TGTGCCAGTAGGCCGGGACTAGCGGGGGTCCCGGGCCAAGAGACCCAGTACTTC	CASRPGLAGVPGQETQYF
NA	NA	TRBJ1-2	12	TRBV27	TGTGCCAGCAGTTTAATAGGGGGTGGCTACACCTTC	CASSLIGGGYTF
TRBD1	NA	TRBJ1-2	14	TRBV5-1	TGCGCCAGCAGCTTGACCCAGACAGGGGCCGGCTACACCTTC	CASSLTQTGAGYTF
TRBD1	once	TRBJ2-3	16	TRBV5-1	TGCGCCAGCAGATTAACCGGGACAGGGGGCACAGATACGCAGTATTTT	CASRLTGTGGTDTQYF
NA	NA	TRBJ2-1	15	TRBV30	TGTGCCTGCGGTGCTCTAGCGATATCCTACAATGAGCAGTTCTTC	CACGALAISYNEQFF
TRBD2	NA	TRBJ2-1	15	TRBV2	TGTGCCAGCAGTGATGTGGCGGGAGGGCGGGTTGAGCAGTTCTTC	CASSDVAGGRVEQFF
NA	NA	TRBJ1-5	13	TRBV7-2	TGTGCCAGCAGCTACGACAGAAATCAGCCCCAGCATTTT	CASSYDRNQPQHF
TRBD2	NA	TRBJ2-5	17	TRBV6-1	TGTGCCAGCAGTGAACCTTCTAGCGGGAGGGCCGGGGAGACCCAGTACTTC	CASSEPSSGRAGETQYF
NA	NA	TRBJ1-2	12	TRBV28	TGTGCCAGCAGTTTGGTGGGGGGAGGCTACACCTTC	CASSLVGGGYTF
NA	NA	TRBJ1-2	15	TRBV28	TGTGCCAGCAGTTTTTCACAGGGATCCTACTATGGCTACACCTTC	CASSFSQGSYYGYTF
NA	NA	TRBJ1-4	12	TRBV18	TGTGCCAACTCACCTCAAAATGAAAAACTGTTTTTT	CANSPQNEKLFF
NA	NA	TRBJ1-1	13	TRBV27	TGTGCCAGCAGTTTGCAGGGGATGACTGAAGCTTTCTTT	CASSLQGMTEAFF